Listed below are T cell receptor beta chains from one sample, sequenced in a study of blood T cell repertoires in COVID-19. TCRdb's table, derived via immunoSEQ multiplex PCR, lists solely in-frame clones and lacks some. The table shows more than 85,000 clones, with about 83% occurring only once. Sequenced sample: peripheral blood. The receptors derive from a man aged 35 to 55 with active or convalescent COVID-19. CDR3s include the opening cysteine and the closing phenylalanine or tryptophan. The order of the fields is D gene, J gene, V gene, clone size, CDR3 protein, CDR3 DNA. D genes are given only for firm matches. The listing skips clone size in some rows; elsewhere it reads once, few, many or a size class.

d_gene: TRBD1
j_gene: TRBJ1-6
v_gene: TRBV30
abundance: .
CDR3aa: CAWSPWDRVFGSPLHF
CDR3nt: TGTGCCTGGAGTCCGTGGGACAGGGTTTTTGGATCACCCCTCCACTTT

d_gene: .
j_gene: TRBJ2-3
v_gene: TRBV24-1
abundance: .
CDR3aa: CATSATGGTDTQYF
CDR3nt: TGTGCCACCAGTGCGACAGGAGGCACAGATACGCAGTATTTT

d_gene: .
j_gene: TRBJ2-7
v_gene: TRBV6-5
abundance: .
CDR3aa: CASSYSRGYEQYF
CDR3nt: TGTGCCAGCAGTTACTCCAGGGGCTACGAGCAGTACTTC

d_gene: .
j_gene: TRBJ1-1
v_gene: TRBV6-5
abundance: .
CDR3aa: CATTIGEGRAFF
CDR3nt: TGTGCCACCACTATAGGGGAGGGCAGGGCTTTCTTT

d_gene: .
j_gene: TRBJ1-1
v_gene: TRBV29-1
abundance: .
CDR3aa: CSVGGLMNTEAFF
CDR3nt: TGCAGCGTTGGTGGCCTCATGAACACTGAAGCTTTCTTT

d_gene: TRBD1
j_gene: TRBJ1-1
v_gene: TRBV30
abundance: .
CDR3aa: CAWSRDRGSRNTEAFF
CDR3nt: TGTGCCTGGAGTCGAGACAGGGGATCTAGGAACACTGAAGCTTTCTTT

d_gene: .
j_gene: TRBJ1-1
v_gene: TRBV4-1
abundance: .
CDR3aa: CASSQDLGGLIRAFF
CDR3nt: TGCGCCAGCAGCCAAGATCTCGGGGGGTTGATAAGGGCTTTCTTT

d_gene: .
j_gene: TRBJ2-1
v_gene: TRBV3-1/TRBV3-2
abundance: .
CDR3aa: CASSLTTGNEQFF
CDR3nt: TGTGCCAGCAGCCTTACGACAGGTAATGAGCAGTTCTTC

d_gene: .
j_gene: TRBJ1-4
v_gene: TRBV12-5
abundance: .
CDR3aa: CASGDPNLRKLFF
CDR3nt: TGTGCTAGTGGCGACCCTAACCTGAGGAAACTGTTTTTT

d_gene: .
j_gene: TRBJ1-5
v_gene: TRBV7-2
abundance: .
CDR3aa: CASSLGTTPQPQHF
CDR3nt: TGTGCCAGCAGCTTAGGGACAACCCCTCAGCCCCAGCATTTT

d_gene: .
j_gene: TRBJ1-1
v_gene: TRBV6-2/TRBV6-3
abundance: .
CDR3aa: CASTPMRHAEAFF
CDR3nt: TGTGCCAGCACCCCGATGAGACACGCTGAAGCTTTCTTT

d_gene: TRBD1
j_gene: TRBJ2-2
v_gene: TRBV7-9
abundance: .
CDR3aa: CASSLSRAGQGTGELFF
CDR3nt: TGTGCCAGCAGCTTGTCGCGTGCGGGACAGGGAACCGGGGAGCTGTTTTTT

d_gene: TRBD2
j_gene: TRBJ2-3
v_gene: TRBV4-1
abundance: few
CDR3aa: CASSQKGTSGLTDTQYF
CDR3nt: TGCGCCAGCAGCCAAAAGGGGACTAGCGGACTCACAGATACGCAGTATTTT

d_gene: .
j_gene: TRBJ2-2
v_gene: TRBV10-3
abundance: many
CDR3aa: CAINPEVNTGELFF
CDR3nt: TGTGCCATCAACCCGGAGGTGAACACCGGGGAGCTGTTTTTT

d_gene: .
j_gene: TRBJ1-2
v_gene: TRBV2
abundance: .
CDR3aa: CASSEGGGPSGGYTF
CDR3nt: TGTGCCAGCAGTGAAGGAGGCGGGCCCTCGGGCGGCTACACCTTC

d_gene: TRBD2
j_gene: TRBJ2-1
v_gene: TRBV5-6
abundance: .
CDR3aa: CASTLLAGVWEQFF
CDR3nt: TGTGCCAGCACCCTCCTAGCGGGGGTCTGGGAGCAGTTCTTC

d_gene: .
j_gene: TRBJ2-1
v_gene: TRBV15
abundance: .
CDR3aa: CATSSLDRLWDNEQFF
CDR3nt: TGTGCCACCAGCAGCCTCGACAGGTTGTGGGACAATGAGCAGTTCTTC

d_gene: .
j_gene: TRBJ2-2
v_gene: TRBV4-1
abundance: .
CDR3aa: CASSRASVNTGELFF
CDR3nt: TGCGCCAGCAGCCGGGCGAGTGTGAACACCGGGGAGCTGTTTTTT

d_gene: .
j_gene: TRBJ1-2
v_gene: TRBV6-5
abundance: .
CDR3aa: CASTPASGVLGYTF
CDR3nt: TGTGCCAGCACTCCCGCCTCGGGAGTGTTGGGCTACACCTTC

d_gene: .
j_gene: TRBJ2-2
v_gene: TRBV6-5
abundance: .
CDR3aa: CASMAGGNTGELFF
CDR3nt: TGTGCCAGCATGGCCGGGGGTAACACCGGGGAGCTGTTTTTT